This TCR beta chain was observed in a study of blood T cell repertoires in COVID-19. Background on the study: In each case, the material was cDNA or gDNA derived from T cells, B-cell-depleted T cells, or PBMCs.

The participants were between about 18 and 90 years old and came from some 25 US areas. Original methodology: Cell counts per sample came from amplifying reference gene primers. Profiling relied on immunoSEQ multiplex PCR, and the TCRdb table lists in-frame clones only, not all of them. D and trimming come from the DNA, and the V and J calls and clone size come from that table. The data contain 150,000 to 200,000 clones, roughly 88% of them singletons. The material sequenced was PBMCs or T cells enriched from blood (not recorded which). The sequence was collected from a woman aged 60 to 75 who had recovered from COVID-19.

This CDR3 is CASSPRTGKAYEQYF. The CDR3 nucleotides are TGTGCCAGCAGCCCCCGGACAGGGAAAGCCTACGAGCAGTACTTC. The chain carries TRBV5-4 and TRBJ2-7, with 8 bases lining up with TRBD1. The length of the CDR3 is 15 residues. V gave up 4 bases and J gave up 2 bases; unmatched junction bases: 8. Per the germline V gene, CDR1 is SGHNT and CDR2 is YYREEE (reference sequence).